The 28 T cell receptor beta chains below were found in one sample sequenced in a study of T cell responses to AZD1222 COVID-19 vaccine. Profiled with immunoSEQ multiplex PCR; TCRdb holds only in-frame clones, not every one. Of around 260,000 clones listed, just over 90% are singletons. The sample in question was peripheral blood, obtained on day 0 of AZD1222 vaccination. Every receptor here comes from an adult in good health.

The genes are TRBV20-1 and TRBJ2-1; D unresolved. The CDR3 runs to 10 residues. Per germline, CDR1 DFQATT and CDR2 SNEGSKA (reference sequence). Trimming removed 3 bases at V and 8 bases at J, with 5 bases between. CDR3 nucleotide sequence: TGCAGTGCTAGGGGTCATGAGCAGTTCTTC. Translation: CSARGHEQFF.

This chain connects TRBV5-1 to TRBJ2-7; D might be TRBD1 (5 bases). Trimming left V 5 bases short and J 2 bases short, with 17 bases between. Germline CDR1 and CDR2: SGHRS and YFSETQ. The CDR3 covers 15 residues. CDR3 loop: CASRIEGAPTYEQYF. DNA for the CDR3: TGCGCCAGCAGAATTGAAGGGGCCCCCACCTACGAGCAGTACTTC.

This clone was seen just once. Other DNA sequences in this specimen translate into the identical CDR3. This chain joins TRBV7-9 and TRBJ1-2, with D possibly being TRBD1 (5 bases). With 5 bases removed from V and 3 bases from J, the gap between germline ends came to 7 bases. This CDR3 has 12 residues. The germline V gene has CDR1 SEHNR and CDR2 FQNEAQ (reference sequence). CDR3 protein: CASSLRDYGYTF. Written as DNA, the CDR3 is TGTGCCAGCAGCCTCAGGGACTATGGCTACACCTTC.

The V call is TRBV6-2 or TRBV6-3, the J call TRBJ1-4; possible D gene TRBD1, 5 bases. The germline V and J ends were trimmed by 2 bases and 12 bases, with 10 bases remaining between them. Germline V lookup: CDR1 MNHEY, CDR2 SVGEGT. This CDR3 comprises 12 residues. CDR3 loop: CASSYRDGELFF. CDR3 sequence (DNA): TGTGCCAGCAGTTACCGGGACGGGGAACTGTTTTTT.

V and J are TRBV9 and TRBJ2-1, with D uncertain. Germline values: CDR1 SGDLS, CDR2 YYNGEE. Trimming shortened V by 3 bases and J by 1 base, and 5 bases separated the two germline ends. CDR3 length: 13 residues. The CDR3 reads CASSGPSYNEQFF. The CDR3, as DNA: TGTGCCAGCAGCGGGCCTTCCTACAATGAGCAGTTCTTC.

V usage is TRBV5-6 and J usage is TRBJ1-1; 10 bases align to TRBD1. The CDR3 extends over 17 amino acids. V dropped 4 bases and J dropped 4; count of bases not matched to a gene: 13. CDR1 SGHDT and CDR2 YYEEEE come from the germline V gene. The CDR3 bases are TGTGCCAGCAGCGTGGGGACAGGGGTCCTCTATGGCACTGAAGCTTTCTTT. Translated, it gives CASSVGTGVLYGTEAFF.

The V call is TRBV28, the J call TRBJ1-5, with TRBD1 matching over 9 bases. The CDR3 runs to 15 residues. V lost 3 bases, J lost 4 bases, and 4 bases stayed unmatched. CDR1 is MDHEN and CDR2 is SYDVKM in the germline V gene. The CDR3 DNA is TGTGCCAGCAGTTTGGGACAGGGCTGGAATCAGCCCCAGCATTTT. Its translation: CASSLGQGWNQPQHF.

The chain employs TRBV5-1 and TRBJ2-1; the match to TRBD2 covers 9 bases. The ends lost 4 bases at V and 6 bases at J; junction bases unmatched: 11. The CDR3 has 16 residues. Looked up from germline, CDR1 is SGHRS and CDR2 is YFSETQ. As DNA, the CDR3 is TGCGCCAGCAGCCCCCTTCTCGCGGGAGGGATCAATGAGCAGTTCTTC. Protein product: CASSPLLAGGINEQFF.

The rearrangement joins TRBV6-2 or TRBV6-3 to TRBJ2-1; D may be TRBD1 (7 bases). Germline-derived CDR1 and CDR2 are MNHEY and SVGEGT. The CDR3 covers 13 residues. The ends were cut back, 0 bases at V and 12 bases at J, with 12 bases in the middle. CDR3 region: CASSYSAGQLQFF. CDR3 coding DNA: TGTGCCAGCAGTTACTCGGCGGGACAGTTGCAGTTCTTC.

This sequence joins TRBV6-1 and TRBJ1-1; perhaps TRBD1 as D (5 bases). Trimming cost V 2 bases and J 4 bases, with 11 bases left between them. Germline V CDR1 and CDR2: MNHNS, SASEGT. The CDR3 is 14 amino acids. CDR3 nucleotides: TGTGCCAGCAGTGAACGGGGGAGCCCCACTGAAGCTTTCTTT. Translating it yields CASSERGSPTEAFF.

The V and J genes are TRBV7-9 and TRBJ2-7; TRBD2 matches 7 bases. From germline, CDR1 is SEHNR and CDR2 FQNEAQ (reference sequence). V dropped 0 bases and J dropped 3; count of bases not matched to a gene: 5. The CDR3 extends over 15 amino acids. CDR3 amino acids: CASSLAGGSNYEQYF. The CDR3 nucleotides are TGTGCCAGCAGCTTAGCTGGCGGGAGTAACTACGAGCAGTACTTC.

The chain joins TRBV12-3 or TRBV12-4 to TRBJ2-7; possible D gene TRBD2, 6 bases. The germline V and J ends were trimmed by 5 bases and 2 bases, with 10 bases remaining between them. This CDR3 contains 13 residues. The CDR3 bases are TGTGCCAGCAGTACAGCGGGCCCCTACGAGCAGTACTTC. This encodes CASSTAGPYEQYF.

V and J are TRBV2 and TRBJ2-7; D might be TRBD2 (7 bases). CDR3 length equals 14 residues. Trimming removed 3 bases from V and 3 bases from J, with 12 bases in between. Germline V CDR1 and CDR2: SNHLY, FYNNEI. The CDR3 sequence: CASSEGGALYEQYF. CDR3 bases: TGTGCCAGCAGTGAGGGGGGGGCGCTCTACGAGCAGTACTTC.

The chain recombines TRBV7-2 with TRBJ1-1; D perhaps matches TRBD1 (6 bases). The V gene lost 5 bases and the J gene lost 5 bases, with 18 bases spanning the gap. The germline V gene encodes CDR1 SGHTA and CDR2 FQGNSA. This CDR3 spans 15 amino acids. CDR3 sequence reads: CASSPSRDIKTEAFF. The CDR3 nucleotides are TGTGCCAGCAGCCCCAGCCGGGACATTAAAACTGAAGCTTTCTTT.

V usage is TRBV9 and J usage is TRBJ2-1, with 9 bases identical to TRBD1. Germline trimming cut 4 bases from V and 4 bases from J; bases unmatched to any gene: 6. Germline V CDR1 and CDR2: SGDLS, YYNGEE. The length of the CDR3 is 15 residues. The CDR3 nucleotides read TGTGCCAGCAGCCGGGGACAGGGTACTTACAATGAGCAGTTCTTC. As protein: CASSRGQGTYNEQFF. The variable domain in full, with the rest retrieved from reference TRBV9 and TRBJ2-1, is DSGVTQTPKHLITATGQRVTLRCSPRSGDLSVYWYQQSLDQGLQFLIQYYNGEERAKGNILERFSAQQFPDLHSELNLSSLELGDSALYFCASSRGQGTYNEQFFGPGTRLTVL.

The chain combines TRBV27 with TRBJ1-6; unclear D gene. The V gene lost 2 bases and the J gene lost 6 bases, with 11 bases spanning the gap. Germline V CDR1 and CDR2: MNHEY, SMNVEV (reference sequence). CDR3 length: 15 residues. This CDR3 reads CASSLIPDRNSPLHF. CDR3 sequence (DNA): TGTGCCAGCAGTTTAATTCCGGACCGTAATTCACCCCTCCACTTT.

This clone was counted a single time. This chain uses TRBV28 with TRBJ2-1; 8 nucleotides align to TRBD2. CDR1 MDHEN and CDR2 SYDVKM come from the germline V gene. V shed 8 bases and J 6 bases; nucleotides not matched to a gene: 6. There are 13 residues in the CDR3. The CDR3 reads CASRSGIRNEQFF. As DNA, the CDR3 is TGTGCCAGCCGTAGCGGGATCCGCAATGAGCAGTTCTTC.

Note on this clone: A read error may account for a junction end that differs from germline. V is TRBV4-3 and J is TRBJ1-4; the D is unclear. This CDR3 comprises 16 residues. Germline V gene sequence: CDR1 LGHNA, CDR2 YSLEER. Here the CDR3 reads CASSQDITQTYEKLFF. As DNA, the CDR3 is TGCGCCAGCAGCCAAGATATAACCCAAACTTATGAAAAACTGTTTTTT.

The V gene is TRBV18, the J gene TRBJ1-5; maybe TRBD1 (6 bases). The CDR3 is 15 amino acids. Germline-derived CDR1 and CDR2 are KGHSH and LQKENI. Trimming took off 3 bases at V and 5 bases at J, with 14 bases between the two ends. This CDR3 is CASSPSRGDYQPQHF. The CDR3 DNA reads TGTGCCAGCTCACCCTCCAGGGGTGATTATCAGCCCCAGCATTTT.

The chain carries TRBV2 and TRBJ2-1, with 12 nucleotides matching TRBD2. Germline CDR1 SNHLY, CDR2 FYNNEI. This CDR3 has 14 residues. Losses at the gene ends were 5 bases for V and 10 bases for J; bases not matched to a gene: 6. CDR3: CASSPRLAGDEQFF. The CDR3 DNA reads as TGTGCCAGCAGTCCCAGACTAGCGGGAGACGAGCAGTTCTTC.

This sequence joins TRBV6-5 and TRBJ2-5; D is tentatively TRBD1 or TRBD2 (6 bases each). The CDR3 contains 15 residues. The V end lost 6 bases, the J end lost 5 bases, and 19 bases lay between the germline ends. CDR1 is MNHEY and CDR2 is SVGAGI in the germline V gene. CDR3 DNA sequence: TGTGCCAGCAGCCTGCTTACAGGGAGGTCGGAGACCCAGTACTTC. This translates into CASSLLTGRSETQYF.

The V call is TRBV7-2, the J call TRBJ2-5; a weak D match, TRBD2 (6 bases). The germline V gene has CDR1 SGHTA and CDR2 FQGNSA. The CDR3 is 16 residues long. The V gene lost 0 bases and the J gene lost 4 bases, with 15 bases spanning the gap. This chain's CDR3 is CASSLAGLGGGETQYF. Here the CDR3 DNA reads TGTGCCAGCAGCTTAGCTGGGCTCGGGGGAGGAGAGACCCAGTACTTC.

The V gene is TRBV28, the J gene TRBJ2-7, with D possibly being TRBD2 (6 bases). The germline V gene has CDR1 MDHEN and CDR2 SYDVKM. This CDR3 is 17 amino acids long. Trimming took 11 bases from V and 2 from J, leaving 28 bases between them. The CDR3 spells CASQRAVPGRGTYEQYF. Here the CDR3 DNA reads TGTGCCTCACAGAGAGCCGTTCCGGGGCGGGGTACCTACGAGCAGTACTTC.

J is TRBJ1-6 and V is TRBV7-9, with unresolved D. Germline V gene data show CDR1 as SEHNR and CDR2 as FQNEAQ (reference sequence). V was shortened by 5 bases and J by 9 bases, with 20 bases between the two germline ends. The CDR3 has 16 amino acids. This chain's CDR3 is CASSLRTRAVISPLHF. CDR3 nucleotide sequence: TGTGCCAGCAGCCTACGGACCCGGGCAGTAATTTCACCCCTCCACTTT.

The genes are TRBV9 and TRBJ2-1; D gene uncertain. This CDR3 is 12 amino acids long. Trimming cost V 4 bases and J 7 bases, with 9 bases left between them. The V gene's germline CDR1 is SGDLS and CDR2 YYNGEE. The CDR3 sequence: CASSPGRNEQFF. In DNA form, the CDR3 reads TGTGCCAGCAGCCCCGGCCGGAATGAGCAGTTCTTC.

The chain joins TRBV27 to TRBJ2-7, with 10 bases matching TRBD1. V trimming: 6 bases; J trimming: 6 bases; junction bases outside the gene matches: 2. Germline assignment: CDR1 MNHEY and CDR2 SMNVEV (reference sequence). This CDR3 is built from 12 residues. CDR3 sequence reads: CASRRTGGEQYF. The CDR3 bases are TGTGCCAGCAGAAGGACAGGGGGCGAGCAGTACTTC.

This chain connects TRBV27 to TRBJ1-2; 8 bases map to TRBD1. The CDR3 consists of 13 residues. Germline CDR1 reads MNHEY; CDR2 reads SMNVEV (reference sequence). V dropped 8 bases and J dropped 8; count of bases not matched to a gene: 10. CDR3 nucleotide sequence: TGTGCCAGCGGGACAGGCCTCCCGGGAGGCTACACCTTC. Its protein product is CASGTGLPGGYTF.

The table lists this clone with a count of one. The chain combines TRBV28 with TRBJ1-3; D is undetermined. CDR1 and CDR2 from the germline V gene are MDHEN and SYDVKM. V was cut by 7 bases and J by 3 bases, with 10 bases left in between. The CDR3 covers 13 residues. The CDR3: CASTPAGGNTIYF. CDR3 coding DNA: TGTGCCAGCACCCCAGCGGGTGGAAACACCATATATTTT.